These 22 T cell receptor beta chains share one sample of origin, sequenced in a study of blood T cell repertoires in COVID-19 (dated by TCRdb to about 2020). The library was made by the immunoSEQ multiplex PCR assay. TCRdb provides this immuneACCESS table in a form limited to in-frame rearrangements. Some clones are lacking; in checked studies, under half of them reflect an unresolved V gene, and why the rest are absent is not known. The sample table contains approximately 220,000 clones; only one count was recorded for 80% to 85% of them. Together, the top ten hold 5.5% to 7.5% of the sample. The sample consisted of PBMCs or T cells enriched from blood (not recorded which). The receptors were gathered from a woman aged 40 to 50 who had recovered from COVID-19.

This clone was observed a handful of times. The chain has TRBV7-2 and TRBJ1-6, with a possible D match to TRBD1 (6 bases). Germline CDR1 is SGHTA and CDR2 is FQGNSA. The CDR3 is 15 residues long. The V end was cut by 4 bases, the J end by 7 bases, with 14 bases between. The CDR3 coding sequence is TGTGCCAGCAGCTCACAGGGCGTACAGAATTCACCCCTCCACTTT. Amino acids: CASSSQGVQNSPLHF.

The chain uses TRBV24-1 and TRBJ2-6, with 7 bases that match TRBD1. Germline values: CDR1 KGHDR, CDR2 SFDVKD. CDR3 length: 14 residues. J was trimmed by 2 bases and V by 9 bases; bases with no gene match: 3. The CDR3 nucleotides read TGTGCCACCGCCACAGGGGCTGGGGCCAACGTCCTGACTTTC. It codes for CATATGAGANVLTF.

This chain connects TRBV18 to TRBJ2-3; D might be TRBD2 (6 bases). CDR1 is KGHSH, CDR2 LQKENI, per germline. There are 15 residues in the CDR3. Trimming removed 2 bases from V and 0 bases from J, with 9 bases in between. CDR3 region: CASSPGGTSTDTQYF. The CDR3 coding sequence is TGTGCCAGCTCACCAGGCGGGACTAGCACAGATACGCAGTATTTT.

V usage is TRBV28 and J usage is TRBJ2-3; weak D call: TRBD1 (5 bases). The CDR3 loop spans 15 amino acids. Trimming cost V 2 bases and J 2 bases, with 11 bases left between them. CDR1 and CDR2 (germline): MDHEN, SYDVKM. The CDR3 sequence is CASSLGAGPTDTQYF. The CDR3 DNA is TGTGCCAGCAGTTTAGGGGCAGGGCCCACAGATACGCAGTATTTT.

V usage is TRBV7-3 and J usage is TRBJ1-1, with no clear D. Per germline, CDR1 SGHTA and CDR2 FQGTGA. V dropped 5 bases and J dropped 2 bases, with 9 bases sitting between them. The CDR3 consists of 13 residues. The CDR3 here is CASSRYTNTEAFF. DNA of the CDR3: TGTGCCAGCAGCCGATACACAAACACTGAAGCTTTCTTT. The full variable domain, completed using reference TRBV7-3 and TRBJ1-1, is GAGVSQTPSNKVTEKGKYVELRCDPISGHTALYWYRQSLGQGPEFLIYFQGTGAADDSGLPNDRFFAVRPEGSVSTLKIQRTERGDSAVYLCASSRYTNTEAFFGQGTRLTVV.

This clone was detected only once. The chain couples TRBV11-2 to TRBJ2-7; D not resolved. This CDR3 has 14 amino acids. V lost 0 bases to trimming and J lost 0 bases, with 6 bases between them. CDR1 and CDR2 from the germline V gene are SGHAT and FQNNGV. Written as DNA, the CDR3 is TGTGCCAGCAGCTTAGAGAGGAGCTCCTACGAGCAGTACTTC. It encodes CASSLERSSYEQYF.

The chain employs TRBV5-6 and TRBJ2-5; D remains ambiguous. This CDR3 spans 14 amino acids. Germline assignment: CDR1 SGHDT and CDR2 YYEEEE. V was pared by 1 base and J by 3 bases, with 10 bases between. CDR3 bases: TGTGCCAGCAGCTTGATAGGTCAGGAAGAGACCCAGTACTTC. Protein: CASSLIGQEETQYF.

V is TRBV7-8 and J is TRBJ2-7, with D possibly being TRBD2 (5 bases). CDR1 is SGHVS, CDR2 FQNEAQ, per germline. V gave up 1 base and J gave up 6 bases, with 13 bases separating them. The CDR3 spans 14 residues. CDR3 protein: CASSLGGRFTEQYF. The CDR3 DNA is TGTGCCAGCAGCTTAGGAGGGAGATTCACCGAGCAGTACTTC.

This clone was observed once. CDR3 residues: CASSVGPREGIYNEQFF. CDR3 coding DNA: TGTGCCAGCAGCGTGGGACCGCGGGAGGGAATATACAATGAGCAGTTCTTC. The J gene is TRBJ2-1, the V gene TRBV5-4, with 9 positions matching TRBD2. With V trimmed by 4 bases and J by 4 bases, 12 bases remained unmatched. CDR1 is SGHNT, CDR2 YYREEE, per germline (reference sequence). The CDR3 is 17 amino acids.

This clone occurred once. V and J are TRBV24-1 and TRBJ1-4; possible D gene TRBD1, 6 bases. Between the trimmed V and J ends, which lost 3 bases and 2 bases, there was a span of 12 bases. Looked up from germline, CDR1 is KGHDR and CDR2 is SFDVKD. The CDR3 is made up of 16 amino acids. CDR3 in amino acids: CATSDPTGPTNEKLFF. For the CDR3, the DNA is TGTGCCACCAGTGATCCTACAGGGCCCACTAATGAAAAACTGTTTTTT.

Here the CDR3 reads CASSYSGANSPLHF. The CDR3 nucleotides read TGTGCCAGCAGTTACTCGGGGGCTAATTCACCCCTCCACTTT. The V gene is TRBV6-5, the J gene TRBJ1-6; D is possibly TRBD1 (6 bases). V was shortened by 0 bases and J by 6 bases, with 6 bases between the two germline ends. This CDR3 contains 14 residues. Germline CDR1 MNHEY, CDR2 SVGAGI.

This clone was seen only a few times. The sample holds other DNA sequences that translate to the same CDR3. The rearrangement joins TRBV7-2 to TRBJ1-5; a possible D gene is TRBD1 (6 bases). Trimming shortened V by 4 bases and J by 7 bases, and 11 bases separated the two germline ends. Germline CDR1 SGHTA, CDR2 FQGNSA. This CDR3 is built from 13 residues. Written as DNA, the CDR3 is TGTGCCAGCAGCTCAAACAGGGAGCAGCCCCAGCATTTT. Amino acids: CASSSNREQPQHF. The whole variable domain, filled in from reference TRBV7-2 and TRBJ1-5, reads GAGVSQSPSNKVTEKGKDVELRCDPISGHTALYWYRQSLGQGLEFLIYFQGNSAPDKSGLPSDRFSAERTGGSVSTLTIQRTQQEDSAVYLCASSSNREQPQHFGDGTRLSIL.

Turning to this clone: This CDR3 is also generated by other DNA sequences in the sample. V usage is TRBV18 and J usage is TRBJ2-2; 8 positions match TRBD1. The CDR3 is made up of 15 amino acids. Trimming cost V 4 bases and J 1 base; bases outside gene matches: 2. Germline V gene sequence: CDR1 KGHSH, CDR2 LQKENI. The CDR3 loop reads CASSLGQGNTGELFF. CDR3 bases: TGTGCCAGCTCACTAGGACAGGGGAACACCGGGGAGCTGTTTTTT.

The chain combines TRBV18 with TRBJ2-3; 15 nucleotides line up with TRBD2. The CDR3 runs 18 residues. Germline-derived CDR1 and CDR2 are KGHSH and LQKENI. J lost 4 bases, V lost 3 bases, and 8 bases had no gene match. The chain's CDR3 is CASSPPGLAGGMADTQYF. CDR3 sequence (DNA): TGTGCCAGCTCACCTCCGGGACTAGCGGGAGGAATGGCAGATACGCAGTATTTT.

This clone was detected once. V and J are TRBV6-2 or TRBV6-3 and TRBJ2-7; TRBD1 agrees at 7 bases. CDR3 size: 17 residues. V dropped 6 bases and J dropped 3; count of bases not matched to a gene: 17. CDR1 MNHEY and CDR2 SVGEGT come from the germline V gene. CDR3 amino acids: CASSIFPGDSQYYEQYV. CDR3 nucleotide sequence: TGTGCCAGCAGCATATTCCCCGGGGACAGCCAATACTACGAGCAGTACGTC.

The rearrangement joins TRBV7-2 to TRBJ2-5; TRBD2 agrees at 14 bases. In germline, CDR1 is SGHTA, CDR2 FQGNSA. The ends lost 1 base at V and 4 bases at J; junction bases unmatched: 5. The CDR3 has 17 amino acids. In nucleotides, the CDR3 is TGTGCCAGCAGCTTAGGACTAGCGGGAGGGCCGAGAGAGACCCAGTACTTC. This encodes CASSLGLAGGPRETQYF.

This clone was seen only a few times. The V gene is TRBV28, the J gene TRBJ1-5; TRBD1 might be the D (5 bases). Germline lookup yields CDR1 MDHEN and CDR2 SYDVKM. The CDR3 runs to 16 residues. V shed 4 bases and J shed 1 base, with 14 bases lying between them. CDR3 sequence reads: CASSSPGGGSNQPQHF. In DNA form, the CDR3 reads TGTGCCAGCAGTTCCCCGGGCGGGGGGAGCAATCAGCCCCAGCATTTT.

The gene calls are TRBV7-8 and TRBJ1-6; no firm D call. CDR3 length equals 14 residues. CDR1 is SGHVS and CDR2 is FQNEAQ in the germline V gene. V was cut by 8 bases and J by 7 bases, with 15 bases left in between. As DNA, the CDR3 is TGTGCCAGCCGACAATCGGTGGCGAATTCACCCCTCCACTTT. Residues: CASRQSVANSPLHF.

This rearrangement joins TRBV19 to TRBJ1-4; no clear D gene. Per the germline V gene, CDR1 is LNHDA and CDR2 is SQIVND (reference sequence). V was trimmed by 4 bases and J by 0 bases, leaving 9 bases between them. This CDR3 is 15 amino acids long. CDR3 sequence (DNA): TGTGCCAGTAGTAGGCGGGGTGCAACTAATGAAAAACTGTTTTTT. This sequence encodes CASSRRGATNEKLFF.

The V call is TRBV19, the J call TRBJ2-1, with 11 bases lining up with TRBD2. Per germline, CDR1 LNHDA and CDR2 SQIVND (reference sequence). The CDR3 contains 15 residues. After removal of 6 bases from V and 3 bases from J, the junction contained 4 bases not matched to a gene. CDR3 sequence: CASSAGTSGYNEQFF. DNA for the CDR3: TGTGCCAGTAGCGCCGGGACTAGCGGCTACAATGAGCAGTTCTTC.

V gene TRBV27 combines with J gene TRBJ2-6; the D gene is possibly TRBD2 (6 bases). CDR3 size: 15 residues. Trimming cost V 5 bases and J 3 bases, with 11 bases left between them. Germline CDR1 is MNHEY and CDR2 is SMNVEV (reference sequence). CDR3 bases: TGTGCCAGCAGTCCGGCTAGCGTTGGGGCCAACGTCCTGACTTTC. It is translated as CASSPASVGANVLTF.

V is TRBV4-1 and J is TRBJ2-1; perhaps TRBD1 as D (6 bases). CDR3 length: 16 amino acids. The V end lost 2 bases, the J end lost 4 bases, and 15 bases lay between the germline ends. Germline-derived CDR1 and CDR2 are MGHRA and YSYEKL. CDR3 loop: CASSQTGTRLYNEQFF. CDR3 coding DNA: TGCGCCAGCAGCCAAACCGGGACAAGATTATACAATGAGCAGTTCTTC.